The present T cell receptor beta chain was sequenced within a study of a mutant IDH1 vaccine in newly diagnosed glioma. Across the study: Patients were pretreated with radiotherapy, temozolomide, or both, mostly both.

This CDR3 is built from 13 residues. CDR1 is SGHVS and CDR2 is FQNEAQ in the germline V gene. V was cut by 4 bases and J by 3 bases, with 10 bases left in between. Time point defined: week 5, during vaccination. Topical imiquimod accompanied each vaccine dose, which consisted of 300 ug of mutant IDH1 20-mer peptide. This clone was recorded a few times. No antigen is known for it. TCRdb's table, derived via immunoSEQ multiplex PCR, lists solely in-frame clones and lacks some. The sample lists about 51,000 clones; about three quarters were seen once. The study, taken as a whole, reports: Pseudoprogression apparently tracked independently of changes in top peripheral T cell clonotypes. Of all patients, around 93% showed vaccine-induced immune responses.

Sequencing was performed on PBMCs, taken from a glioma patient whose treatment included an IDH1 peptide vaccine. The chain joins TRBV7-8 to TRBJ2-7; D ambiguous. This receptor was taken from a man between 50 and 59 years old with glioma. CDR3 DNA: TGTGCCAGCAGCTCAGAGGTGAGCTACGAGCAGTACTTC. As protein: CASSSEVSYEQYF.